This T cell receptor (beta chain) was found in a study of blood T cells in healthy people across ages. Isolation per sample recovered at least 6.5 million PBMCs. A J-beta primer mix and a sample-barcoded 5' primer were used in a second PCR of about 7 to 12 cycles. Each CDR3 protein gets one entry after TCRdb re-called the 5' RACE reads with MiXCR. The top ten clones hold around 11% of a sample with about 1.6 million distinct CDR3 sequences, almost 35% of them seen once. The sample holds one count of this clonotype. What it binds is unknown. A read error may explain this, as a much larger clone is one base away. Study results and caveats: Strong correlation was found linking TCR beta diversity to naive T cell percentage. Unknown donor CMV status possibly confounded expanded clonotype changes.

This CDR3 is built from 13 residues. Germline lookup yields CDR1 SQVTM and CDR2 ANQGSEA. The V and J ends lost 4 bases and 2 bases respectively, with 12 bases between them. Material: blood. The sequence derives from a woman aged 25-40 years in good health. V usage is TRBV29-1 and J usage is TRBJ2-7, with D perhaps TRBD2 (5 bases). The CDR3 protein is CSVVRGGTYEQYF. In DNA, the CDR3 is TGCAGCGTTGTCCGGGGTGGGACCTACGAGCAGTACTTC.